This TCR beta chain was observed in a study of T cells in Graves' hyperthyroidism and ophthalmopathy. In the study overall: Peripheral blood samples were taken at initial diagnosis, prior to any treatment.

This CDR3 has 15 amino acids. Per the germline V gene, CDR1 is DFQATT and CDR2 is SNEGSKA (reference sequence). V was clipped by 6 bases and J by 0 bases; unmatched bases: 8. TCR beta CDR3 region amplification was performed from RNA transcripts. An initial round of RT-PCR targeting the TCR CDR3 relied on the HTBI primer set. TCRdb used MiXCR to reprocess the multiplex PCR reads, holding one entry per CDR3 protein. The data hold about 410,000 distinct CDR3 sequences, with 14% to 15% observed a single time. Together with thyroid ultrasound, orbital computed tomography, serum thyroxine and TRAb, clinical symptoms were used for diagnoses. This clonotype has at least ten counts.

Sample: blood. The sequence came from a man younger than 30 with Graves' ophthalmopathy. The V gene is TRBV20-1, the J gene TRBJ2-1; 7 nucleotides line up with TRBD2. This CDR3 is CSARGGASSYNEQFF. The CDR3 bases are TGCAGTGCAAGGGGAGGGGCGAGCTCCTACAATGAGCAGTTCTTC.